The clone carrying this T cell receptor beta chain has only one observation. These data come from a study of T cell changes during pregnancy in multiple sclerosis. Repertoires were generated with immunoSEQ multiplex PCR, while TCRdb's copy carries only in-frame clones and drops some. The data show more than 55,000 clones, 80% to 95% seen once. The V end was cut by 1 base, the J end by 2 bases, with 6 bases between. CDR1 and CDR2 from the germline V gene are WSHSY and SAAADI. The CDR3 spans 13 residues. The sequence derives from a female donor with multiple sclerosis, enrolled in a pregnancy study. This chain connects TRBV10-2 to TRBJ2-7, with D unclear. The input for sequencing was peripheral blood, taken in the second trimester of pregnancy. This CDR3 is CASSEYTAYEQYF. The CDR3 DNA is TGCGCCAGCAGTGAGTATACGGCCTACGAGCAGTACTTC.